The 11 T cell receptor beta chains below all came from one sample that was sequenced in a study of T cells in localized non-small cell lung cancer. Produced via immunoSEQ multiplex PCR; TCRdb's table is partial and in-frame only. The sample records around 130,000 clones, approximately 88% being singletons. The material sequenced was peripheral blood, taken before any cancer treatment. The receptors originated from a female donor older than 55 with stage I lung adenocarcinoma.

The chain joins TRBV7-9 to TRBJ2-3; 13 positions agree with TRBD2. Germline CDR1 is SEHNR and CDR2 is FQNEAQ (reference sequence). The ends lost 5 bases at V and 0 bases at J; junction bases unmatched: 8. This CDR3 comprises 18 residues. The CDR3 coding sequence is TGTGCCAGCAGCCCGGGACTAGCGGGAAGGACTAGCACAGATACGCAGTATTTT. This translates into CASSPGLAGRTSTDTQYF.

The V and J genes are TRBV30 and TRBJ1-5; the D is unclear. The length of the CDR3 is 13 residues. V gave up 5 bases and J gave up 7 bases, with 15 bases separating them. Germline V CDR1 and CDR2: GTSNPN, SVGIG (reference sequence). CDR3 bases: TGTGCCTGGGGATTAGGGATGTCGCAGCCCCAGCATTTT. Protein: CAWGLGMSQPQHF. The whole variable domain, filled in from reference TRBV30 and TRBJ1-5, reads SQTIHQWPATLVQPVGSPLSLECTVEGTSNPNLYWYRQAAGRGLQLLFYSVGIGQISSEVPQNLSASRPQDRQFILSSKKLLLSDSGFYLCAWGLGMSQPQHFGDGTRLSIL.

As concerns this clone: Germline and junction disagree at one end, which may indicate a read error. The genes are TRBV30 and TRBJ2-7; 10 bases align to TRBD2. The CDR3 extends over 13 amino acids. Germline V gene lookup returns CDR1 GTSNPN and CDR2 SVGIG (reference sequence). The DNA of the CDR3 is TGTGCCTGGGCCAACTCCGGGGGTCTAGCGGGAGAGTTC. Encoded protein: CAWANSGGLAGEF.

This clone was seen many times. The chain carries TRBV7-3 and TRBJ2-1, with TRBD1 identical over 9 bases. The germline gives CDR1 SGHTA, CDR2 FQGTGA. V lost 4 bases to trimming and J lost 11 bases; unmatched junction nucleotides: 15. This CDR3 spans 16 amino acids. CDR3 region: CASSSAGTGTGRQQFF. The CDR3 DNA is TGTGCCAGCAGCTCCGCGGGGACAGGGACAGGGAGGCAGCAGTTCTTC.

The chain combines TRBV5-1 with TRBJ2-1; 8 bases are shared with TRBD2. The CDR3 is 15 residues long. J lost 4 bases, V lost 2 bases, and 5 bases had no gene match. Germline values: CDR1 SGHRS, CDR2 YFSETQ. Here the CDR3 reads CASSFSGNLYNEQFF. The CDR3 region has the DNA TGCGCCAGCAGCTTTAGCGGGAATCTATACAATGAGCAGTTCTTC.

The chain carries TRBV7-9 and TRBJ1-4; D is unclear. V lost 4 bases and J 8 bases, leaving 14 bases between the germline ends. Per the germline V gene, CDR1 is SEHNR and CDR2 is FQNEAQ (reference sequence). The CDR3 runs to 14 residues. CDR3 DNA: TGTGCCAGCAGCTCTTCGCGGGCCGACGAAAAACTGTTTTTT. Its protein is CASSSSRADEKLFF.

V and J are TRBV15 and TRBJ1-4; 8 bases are shared with TRBD1. V shed 0 bases, J shed 8 bases, and the junction held 5 bases outside the gene matches. CDR1 LNHNV and CDR2 YYDKDF come from the germline V gene (reference sequence). The length of the CDR3 is 15 residues. DNA for the CDR3: TGTGCCACCAGCAGAGACGACAGGGGAGGCGAAAAACTGTTTTTT. Protein sequence: CATSRDDRGGEKLFF.

This clone was picked up many times. The rearrangement uses TRBV28 and TRBJ2-7; TRBD2 agrees at 7 bases. V lost 8 bases to trimming and J lost 2 bases; unmatched junction nucleotides: 3. Germline CDR1 MDHEN, CDR2 SYDVKM. The CDR3 sequence is 12 residues long. The chain's CDR3 is CASGRVAYEQYF. The CDR3 nucleotides are TGTGCCAGCGGGAGGGTGGCCTACGAGCAGTACTTC. Full variable domain (missing parts from reference TRBV28 and TRBJ2-7): DVKVTQSSRYLVKRTGEKVFLECVQDMDHENMFWYRQDPGLGLRLIYFSYDVKMKEKGDIPEGYSVSREKKERFSLILESASTNQTSMYLCASGRVAYEQYFGPGTRLTVT.

J is TRBJ2-7 and V is TRBV11-3; weak D call: TRBD1 (5 bases). The CDR3 has 14 amino acids. V lost 1 base and J 6 bases, leaving 13 bases between the germline ends. Germline V gene lookup returns CDR1 SGHNT and CDR2 YENEEA. This CDR3 is CASSLGPDRSEQYF. CDR3 sequence (DNA): TGTGCCAGCAGCTTAGGACCTGACAGATCCGAGCAGTACTTC.

In this sample, this clone turned up once. V and J are TRBV5-6 and TRBJ1-2, with D hard to call. The CDR3 consists of 15 residues. Trimming removed 4 bases at V and 6 bases at J, with 19 bases between. CDR1 is SGHDT, CDR2 YYEEEE, per germline. The CDR3 DNA reads as TGTGCCAGCAGCGGGGTGAGGAGGAAACACCATGGCTACACCTTC. The encoded protein is CASSGVRRKHHGYTF.

This clone was detected only once. The rearrangement uses TRBV5-1 and TRBJ2-2; D unclear. The CDR3 length is 15 residues. The V end was cut by 6 bases, the J end by 1 base, with 13 bases between. Germline assignment: CDR1 SGHRS and CDR2 YFSETQ. The CDR3, as DNA: TGCGCCAGCATGGCCGTCGAGAGGAACACCGGGGAGCTGTTTTTT. Its protein product is CASMAVERNTGELFF.